This is a list of T cell receptor beta chains from one sample in a study of cytomegalovirus exposure and HLA in healthy donors. Clones were sequenced by immunoSEQ multiplex PCR, and TCRdb holds only the in-frame ones, with some missing. Of roughly 120,000 clones detected, about 69% appear once; the ten largest clones hold roughly 1.5%. Sequenced: PBMCs. These receptors were collected from a woman aged 18 to 35 in good health and CMV-seronegative. CDR3s include the opening cysteine and the closing phenylalanine or tryptophan. Fields, in order: J gene, clone size, D gene, V gene, CDR3 protein, CDR3 DNA. A D gene is named only where the DNA matches it firmly. Size is stated for part of the rows, as once, few or many counts, or as a class when the clone is expanded.

>TRBJ1-4|few|NA|TRBV9
CASSVNPGEGANEKLFF
TGTGCCAGCAGCGTAAATCCAGGGGAGGGAGCTAATGAAAAACTGTTTTTT
>TRBJ1-2|NA|NA|TRBV4-1
CASSPRPMTPNYGYTF
TGCGCCAGCAGCCCCCGCCCGATGACACCTAACTATGGCTACACCTTC
>TRBJ2-5|NA|NA|TRBV2
CASSGIQETQYF
TGTGCCAGCAGTGGTATACAAGAGACCCAGTACTTC
>TRBJ2-2|NA|NA|TRBV5-4
CASSLATQNTGELFF
TGTGCCAGCAGCTTGGCCACTCAGAACACCGGGGAGCTGTTTTTT
>TRBJ2-6|NA|TRBD1|TRBV2
CASSRQGAGANVLTF
TGTGCCAGCAGTCGACAGGGGGCTGGGGCCAACGTCCTGACTTTC
>TRBJ1-4|NA|TRBD1|TRBV27
CASSRRQGMNEKLFF
TGTGCCAGCAGCCGGAGACAGGGTATGAATGAAAAACTGTTTTTT
>TRBJ1-4|few|TRBD1|TRBV4-2
CASSLTGATNEKLFF
TGTGCCAGCAGCCTGACAGGGGCCACTAATGAAAAACTGTTTTTT
>TRBJ2-3|few|NA|TRBV30
CAWSGPSPGGESTDTQYF
TGTGCCTGGAGTGGCCCCTCCCCGGGCGGGGAAAGCACAGATACGCAGTATTTT
>TRBJ2-2|NA|NA|TRBV18
CASSPPGSTGELFF
TGTGCCAGCTCACCACCAGGGAGCACCGGGGAGCTGTTTTTT
>TRBJ1-5|NA|NA|TRBV7-9
CSSSLGSQPQHF
TGTTCCAGCAGCTTAGGGAGTCAGCCCCAGCATTTT
>TRBJ2-2|NA|TRBD1|TRBV29-1
CSAYRGAGELFF
TGCAGCGCCTACAGGGGCGCCGGGGAGCTGTTTTTT
>TRBJ1-5|NA|NA|TRBV19
CASSLLNQPQHF
TGTGCCAGTAGCCTTCTCAATCAGCCCCAGCATTTT
>TRBJ1-2|NA|NA|TRBV2
CASSEATDSGGYGYTF
TGTGCCAGCAGTGAAGCTACAGACAGCGGGGGCTATGGCTACACCTTC
>TRBJ1-1|NA|TRBD1|TRBV5-1
CASSSSIRGGAGTEAFF
TGCGCCAGCAGCTCAAGTATACGAGGGGGCGCGGGCACTGAAGCTTTCTTT
>TRBJ1-4|NA|TRBD1|TRBV5-1
CASSTGAGKLFF
TGCGCCAGCAGCACAGGGGCCGGGAAACTGTTTTTT
>TRBJ1-2|NA|TRBD1|TRBV4-1
CASSLGPQGEDGYTF
TGCGCCAGCAGCCTGGGGCCCCAGGGGGAAGATGGCTACACCTTC
>TRBJ2-6|NA|NA|TRBV25-1
CASSEWGRAAGANVLTF
TGTGCCAGCAGTGAGTGGGGCAGGGCAGCTGGGGCCAACGTCCTGACTTTC
>TRBJ1-2|NA|TRBD1|TRBV4-1
CASSQTGQGRGYTF
TGCGCCAGCAGCCAGACGGGACAGGGTAGGGGCTACACCTTC
>TRBJ1-2|once|NA|TRBV5-1
CASSLTAVQGYTF
TGCGCCAGCAGCTTGACGGCGGTGCAGGGCTACACCTTC
>TRBJ2-1|NA|TRBD2|TRBV14
CASSRAGGVYNEQFF
TGTGCCAGCAGCAGAGCGGGGGGAGTCTACAATGAGCAGTTCTTC
>TRBJ1-2|NA|TRBD1|TRBV2
CASRRQGAQDGYTF
TGTGCCAGCCGAAGACAGGGGGCGCAGGATGGCTACACCTTC
>TRBJ1-2|NA|NA|TRBV28
CASSSRTDYGYTF
TGTGCCAGCAGTTCCAGGACAGATTATGGCTACACCTTC
>TRBJ2-7|few|NA|TRBV6-1
CASSDRQSSSYEQYF
TGTGCCAGCAGTGACCGTCAATCGAGCTCCTACGAGCAGTACTTC
>TRBJ1-1|NA|NA|TRBV5-6
CASSFGKRAEAFF
TGTGCCAGCAGCTTCGGTAAGAGGGCTGAAGCTTTCTTT
>TRBJ2-5|NA|NA|TRBV6-6
CASKTDQETQYF
TGTGCAAGCAAGACAGACCAAGAGACCCAGTACTTC
>TRBJ2-5|NA|NA|TRBV18
CASSAMETQYF
TGTGCCAGCTCAGCGATGGAGACCCAGTACTTC
>TRBJ2-5|few|NA|TRBV6-5
CASSLIDSKQETQYF
TGTGCCAGCAGTCTCATAGACAGCAAACAAGAGACCCAGTACTTC
>TRBJ1-2|NA|TRBD1|TRBV28
CASSFTGGWGYTF
TGTGCCAGCAGCTTTACAGGGGGCTGGGGCTACACCTTC
>TRBJ2-2|NA|TRBD2|TRBV9
CASSALWGGGELFF
TGTGCCAGCAGCGCCCTTTGGGGGGGCGGGGAGCTGTTTTTT
>TRBJ1-3|NA|TRBD1|TRBV7-2
CASSPQIMGQGGSGNTIYF
TGTGCCAGCAGCCCCCAAATAATGGGGCAGGGGGGATCTGGAAACACCATATATTTT
>TRBJ1-2|NA|NA|TRBV19
CASKDSNYGYTF
TGTGCCAGTAAGGACAGCAACTATGGCTACACCTTC
>TRBJ2-5|NA|NA|TRBV4-1
CASSQDTMQETQYF
TGCGCCAGCAGCCAGGACACGATGCAAGAGACCCAGTACTTC
>TRBJ2-1|NA|TRBD2|TRBV19
CASRSGGDNEQFF
TGTGCCAGTAGGAGCGGGGGGGACAATGAGCAGTTCTTC
>TRBJ1-3|NA|TRBD1|TRBV2
CASSTGQVRSGNTIYF
TGTGCCAGCAGTACGGGACAGGTCCGCTCTGGAAACACCATATATTTT
>TRBJ1-3|NA|TRBD1|TRBV30
CALDRGTISGNTIYF
TGTGCCTTGGACAGGGGGACCATCTCTGGAAACACCATATATTTT
>TRBJ1-5|NA|TRBD1|TRBV15
CATSRDLGTASNQPQHF
TGTGCCACCAGCAGAGATCTAGGGACAGCGAGCAATCAGCCCCAGCATTTT
>TRBJ1-2|NA|NA|TRBV4-2
CASSPSGTDYGYTF
TGTGCCAGCAGCCCAAGCGGGACCGACTATGGCTACACCTTC
>TRBJ1-6|NA|TRBD1|TRBV5-8
CASSPGQGYNSPLHF
TGTGCCAGCAGCCCTGGACAGGGATATAATTCACCCCTCCACTTT
>TRBJ1-5|few|TRBD1|TRBV6-1
CASSEDGTGIEPQHF
TGTGCCAGCAGTGAAGACGGGACAGGGATTGAGCCCCAGCATTTT
>TRBJ1-1|NA|NA|TRBV28
CASSTVPGNTEAFF
TGTGCCAGCAGTACGGTCCCGGGGAACACTGAAGCTTTCTTT